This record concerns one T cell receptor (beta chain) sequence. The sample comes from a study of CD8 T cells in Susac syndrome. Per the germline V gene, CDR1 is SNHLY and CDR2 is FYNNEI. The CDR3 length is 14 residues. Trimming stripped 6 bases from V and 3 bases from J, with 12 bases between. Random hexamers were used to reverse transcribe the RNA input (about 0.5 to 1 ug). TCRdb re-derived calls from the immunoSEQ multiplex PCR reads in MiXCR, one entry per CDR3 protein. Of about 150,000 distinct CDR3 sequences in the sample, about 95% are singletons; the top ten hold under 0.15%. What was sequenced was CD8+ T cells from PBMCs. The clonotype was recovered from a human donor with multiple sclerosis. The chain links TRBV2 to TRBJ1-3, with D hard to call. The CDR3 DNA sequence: TGTGCCAGCAGCGCCCCATGGGATGGAAACACCATATATTTT. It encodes CASSAPWDGNTIYF.